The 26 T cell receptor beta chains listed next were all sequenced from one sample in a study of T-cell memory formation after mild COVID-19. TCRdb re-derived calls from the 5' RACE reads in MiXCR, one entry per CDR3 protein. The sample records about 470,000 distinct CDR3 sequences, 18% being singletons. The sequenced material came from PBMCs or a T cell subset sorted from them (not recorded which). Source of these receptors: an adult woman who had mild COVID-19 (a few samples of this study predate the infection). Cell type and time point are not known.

The chain's CDR3 is CASSPVVGTDTQYF. The DNA for the CDR3 is TGTGCCAGCAGCCCGGTCGTTGGCACAGATACGCAGTATTTT. This rearrangement joins TRBV7-9 to TRBJ2-3; D uncertain. This CDR3 contains 14 residues. Germline V lookup: CDR1 SEHNR, CDR2 FQNEAQ (reference sequence). V lost 5 bases and J lost 1, with 10 bases in between.

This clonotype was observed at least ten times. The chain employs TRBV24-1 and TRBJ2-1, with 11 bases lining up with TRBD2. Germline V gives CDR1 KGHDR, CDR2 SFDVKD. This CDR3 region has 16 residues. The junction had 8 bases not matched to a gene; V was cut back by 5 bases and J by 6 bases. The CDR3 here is CATSAASGRRGNEQFF. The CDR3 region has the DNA TGTGCCACCAGTGCGGCTAGCGGGAGGAGGGGCAATGAGCAGTTCTTC.

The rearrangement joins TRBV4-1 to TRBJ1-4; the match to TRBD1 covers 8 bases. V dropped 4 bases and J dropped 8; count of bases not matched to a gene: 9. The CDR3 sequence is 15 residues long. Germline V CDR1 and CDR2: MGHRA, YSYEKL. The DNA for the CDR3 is TGCGCCAGCAGCCTTCCGGACAGGGCGAGCGAAAAACTGTTTTTT. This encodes CASSLPDRASEKLFF.

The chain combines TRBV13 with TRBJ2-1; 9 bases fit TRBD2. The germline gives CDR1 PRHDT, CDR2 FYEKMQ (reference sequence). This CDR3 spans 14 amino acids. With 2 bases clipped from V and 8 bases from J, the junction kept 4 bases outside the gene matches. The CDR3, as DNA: TGTGCCAGCAGCTTAATAGCGGGAGATGATGAGCAGTTCTTC. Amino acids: CASSLIAGDDEQFF.

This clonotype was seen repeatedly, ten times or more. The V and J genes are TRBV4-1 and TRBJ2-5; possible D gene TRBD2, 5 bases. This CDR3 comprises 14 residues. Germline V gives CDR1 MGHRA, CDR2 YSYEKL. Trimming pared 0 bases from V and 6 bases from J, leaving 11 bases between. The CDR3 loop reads CASSQDRDGQTQYF. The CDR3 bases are TGCGCCAGCAGCCAAGATCGGGATGGCCAGACCCAGTACTTC.

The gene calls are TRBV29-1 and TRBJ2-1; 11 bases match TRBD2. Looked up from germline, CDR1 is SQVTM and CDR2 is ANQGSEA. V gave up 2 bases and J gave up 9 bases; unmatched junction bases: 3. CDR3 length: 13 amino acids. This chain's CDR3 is CSVEWTSGFEQFF. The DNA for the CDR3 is TGCAGCGTTGAATGGACTAGCGGGTTTGAGCAGTTCTTC.

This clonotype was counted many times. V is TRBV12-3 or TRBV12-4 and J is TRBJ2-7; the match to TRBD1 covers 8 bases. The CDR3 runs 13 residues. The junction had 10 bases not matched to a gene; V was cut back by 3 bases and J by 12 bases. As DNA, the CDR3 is TGTGCCAGCAGTTTTAGCAGGGGGCAAAGTCCGTACTTC. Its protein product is CASSFSRGQSPYF.

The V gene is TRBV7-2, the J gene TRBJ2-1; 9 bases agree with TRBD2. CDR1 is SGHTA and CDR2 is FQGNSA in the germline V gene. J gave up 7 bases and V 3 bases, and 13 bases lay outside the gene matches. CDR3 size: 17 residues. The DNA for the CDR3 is TGTGCCAGCAGCTTTAGCGGGAGAGCCCAGGGGCGAAATGAGCAGTTCTTC. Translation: CASSFSGRAQGRNEQFF.

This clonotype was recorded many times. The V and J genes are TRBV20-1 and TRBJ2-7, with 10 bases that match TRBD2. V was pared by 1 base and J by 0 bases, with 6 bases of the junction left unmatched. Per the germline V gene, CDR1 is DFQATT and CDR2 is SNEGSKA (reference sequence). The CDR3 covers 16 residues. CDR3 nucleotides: TGCAGTGCTAGAGTTGGGGGACTAGCGTACTCCTACGAGCAGTACTTC. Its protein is CSARVGGLAYSYEQYF.

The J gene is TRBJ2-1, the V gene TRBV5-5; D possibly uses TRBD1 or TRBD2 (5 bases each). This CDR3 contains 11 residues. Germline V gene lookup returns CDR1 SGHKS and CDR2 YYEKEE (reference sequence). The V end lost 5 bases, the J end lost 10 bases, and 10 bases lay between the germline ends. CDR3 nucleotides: TGTGCCAGCAGAACCGGGACGGAGCAGTTCTTC. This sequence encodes CASRTGTEQFF.

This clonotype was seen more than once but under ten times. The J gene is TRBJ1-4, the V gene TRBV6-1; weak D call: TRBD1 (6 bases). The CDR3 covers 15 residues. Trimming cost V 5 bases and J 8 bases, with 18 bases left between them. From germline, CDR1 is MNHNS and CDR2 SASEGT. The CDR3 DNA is TGTGCCAGCAGTCGCGCAGGGGCCCTAGGAGAAAAACTGTTTTTT. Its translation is CASSRAGALGEKLFF.

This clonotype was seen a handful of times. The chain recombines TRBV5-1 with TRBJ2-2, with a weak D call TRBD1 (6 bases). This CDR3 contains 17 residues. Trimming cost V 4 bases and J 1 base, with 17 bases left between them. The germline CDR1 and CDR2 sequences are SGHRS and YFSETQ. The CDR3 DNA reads TGCGCCAGCAGCCCATTCACAGGGACGGTGAACACCGGGGAGCTGTTTTTT. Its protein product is CASSPFTGTVNTGELFF.

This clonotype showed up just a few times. CDR3 DNA: TGCAGTGTGAAACGAGAGACCCAGTACTTC. Translating gives CSVKRETQYF. The chain links TRBV20-1 to TRBJ2-5; no definite D call. Germline CDR1 DFQATT, CDR2 SNEGSKA (reference sequence). The CDR3 runs to 10 residues. Trimming pared 7 bases from V and 4 bases from J, leaving 7 bases between.

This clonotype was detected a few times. DNA of the CDR3: TGCGCCAGCAGCCAAGGCTATACTCGCCGGGGGGGGTCCCAGCATTTT. This translates into CASSQGYTRRGGSQHF. The J gene is TRBJ1-5, the V gene TRBV4-1, with a possible D match to TRBD1 (5 bases). From germline, CDR1 is MGHRA and CDR2 YSYEKL. Trimming took off 1 base at V and 11 bases at J, with 21 bases between the two ends. This CDR3 is built from 16 residues.

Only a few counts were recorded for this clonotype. As DNA, the CDR3 is TGTGCCAGCAGCTTAACAGGGGCTGACTATGGCTACACCTTC. This translates into CASSLTGADYGYTF. This chain uses TRBV7-9 with TRBJ1-2; TRBD1 agrees at 7 bases. Per germline, CDR1 SEHNR and CDR2 FQNEAQ (reference sequence). With V trimmed by 2 bases and J by 3 bases, 3 bases remained unmatched. This CDR3 region has 14 residues.

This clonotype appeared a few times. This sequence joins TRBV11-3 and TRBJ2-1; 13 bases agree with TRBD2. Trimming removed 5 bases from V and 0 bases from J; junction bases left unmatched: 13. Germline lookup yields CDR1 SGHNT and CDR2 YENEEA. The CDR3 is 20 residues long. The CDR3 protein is CASSQGPRTSGSSSYNEQFF. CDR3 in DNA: TGTGCCAGCAGCCAGGGACCGAGGACTAGCGGGAGTAGCTCCTACAATGAGCAGTTCTTC.

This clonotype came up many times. CDR3: CASSFPLFVIGYTF. As DNA, the CDR3 is TGTGCCAGCAGTTTCCCGCTCTTCGTTATTGGCTACACCTTC. The chain combines TRBV25-1 with TRBJ1-2; the D is unclear. V lost 5 bases and J 7 bases, leaving 17 bases between the germline ends. This CDR3 region has 14 residues. CDR1 and CDR2 from the germline V gene are MGHDK and SYGVNS.

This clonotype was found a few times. Written as DNA, the CDR3 is TGTGCCAGCAGCCAAGATATCGGGACCGGGGAGCTGTTTTTT. Translating it yields CASSQDIGTGELFF. The chain couples TRBV3-2 to TRBJ2-2. TRBV3-2 is classified as a pseudogene. CDR3 size: 14 residues.

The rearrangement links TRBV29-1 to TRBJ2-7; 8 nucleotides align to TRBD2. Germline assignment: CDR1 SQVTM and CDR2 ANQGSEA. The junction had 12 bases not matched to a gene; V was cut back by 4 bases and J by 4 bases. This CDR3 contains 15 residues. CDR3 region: CSVVVGAGVRYEQYF. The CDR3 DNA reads TGCAGCGTTGTGGTGGGAGCGGGGGTTAGGTACGAGCAGTACTTC.

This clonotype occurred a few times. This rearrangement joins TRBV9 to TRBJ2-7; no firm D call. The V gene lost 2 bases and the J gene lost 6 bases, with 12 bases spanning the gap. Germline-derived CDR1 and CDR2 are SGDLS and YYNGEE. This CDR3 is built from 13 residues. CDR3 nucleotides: TGTGCCAGCAGCGTGGGTTTGAAGGGCGAGCAGTACTTC. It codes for CASSVGLKGEQYF.

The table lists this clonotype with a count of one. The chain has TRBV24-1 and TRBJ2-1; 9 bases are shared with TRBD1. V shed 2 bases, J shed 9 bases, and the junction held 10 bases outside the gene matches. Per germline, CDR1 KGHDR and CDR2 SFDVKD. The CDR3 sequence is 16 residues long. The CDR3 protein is CATSDSPGQGRPEQFF. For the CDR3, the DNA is TGTGCCACCAGTGATTCACCGGGACAGGGACGGCCTGAGCAGTTCTTC.

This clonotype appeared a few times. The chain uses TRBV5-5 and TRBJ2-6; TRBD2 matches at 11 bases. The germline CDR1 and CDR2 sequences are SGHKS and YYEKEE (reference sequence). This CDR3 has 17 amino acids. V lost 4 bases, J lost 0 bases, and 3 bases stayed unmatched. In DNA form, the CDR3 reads TGTGCCAGCAGCCCGCTAGCGGGAGGCTCTGGGGCCAACGTCCTGACTTTC. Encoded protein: CASSPLAGGSGANVLTF. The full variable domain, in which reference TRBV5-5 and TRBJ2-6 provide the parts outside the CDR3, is DAGVTQSPTHLIKTRGQQVTLRCSPISGHKSVSWYQQVLGQGPQFIFQYYEKEERGRGNFPDRFSARQFPNYSSELNVNALLLGDSALYLCASSPLAGGSGANVLTFGAGSRLTVL.

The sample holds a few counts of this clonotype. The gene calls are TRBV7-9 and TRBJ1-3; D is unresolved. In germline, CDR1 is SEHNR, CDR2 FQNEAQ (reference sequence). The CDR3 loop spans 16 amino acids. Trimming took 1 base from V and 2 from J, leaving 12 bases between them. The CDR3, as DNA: TGTGCCAGCAGCTTAGATGAGCCCCAGACTGGAAACACCATATATTTT. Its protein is CASSLDEPQTGNTIYF.

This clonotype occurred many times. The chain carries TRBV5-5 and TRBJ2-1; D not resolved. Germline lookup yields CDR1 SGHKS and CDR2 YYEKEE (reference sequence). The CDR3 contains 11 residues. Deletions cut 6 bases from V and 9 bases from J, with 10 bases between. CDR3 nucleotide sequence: TGTGCCAGCAACCTCGGCCCTGAGCAGTTCTTC. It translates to CASNLGPEQFF. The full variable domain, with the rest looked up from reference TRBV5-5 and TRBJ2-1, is DAGVTQSPTHLIKTRGQQVTLRCSPISGHKSVSWYQQVLGQGPQFIFQYYEKEERGRGNFPDRFSARQFPNYSSELNVNALLLGDSALYLCASNLGPEQFFGPGTRLTVL.

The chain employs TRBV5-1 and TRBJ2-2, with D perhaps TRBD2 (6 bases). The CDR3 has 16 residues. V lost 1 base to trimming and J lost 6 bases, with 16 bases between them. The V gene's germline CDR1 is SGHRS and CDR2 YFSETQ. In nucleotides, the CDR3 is TGCGCCAGCAGCTTGATGGGCGGGGAAGGCCCCGGGGAGCTGTTTTTT. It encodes CASSLMGGEGPGELFF.

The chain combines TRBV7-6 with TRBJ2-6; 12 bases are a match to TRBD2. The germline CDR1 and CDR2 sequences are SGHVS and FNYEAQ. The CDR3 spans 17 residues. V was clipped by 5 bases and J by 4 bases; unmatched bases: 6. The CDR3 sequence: CASSATSGGSGANVLTF. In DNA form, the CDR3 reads TGTGCCAGCAGCGCGACTAGCGGGGGATCGGGGGCCAACGTCCTGACTTTC.